This T cell receptor (beta chain) was identified during a study of T-cell memory formation after mild COVID-19 (dated by TCRdb to the early 2020s). Describing the broader study: Most TCR sequence clusters were specific to one of the two donors. In two donors, T-cell clones that expanded and contracted after mild COVID-19 were followed by sequencing TCRalpha and TCRbeta repertoires longitudinally. Two young, previously healthy adult volunteers made up the cohort, one male and one female.

Trimming removed 7 bases from V and 6 bases from J, leaving 15 bases between the germline ends. The germline V gene provides CDR1 SQVTM and CDR2 ANQGSEA. Including the terminal cysteine and phenylalanine, the CDR3 comprises 12 residues. Only the CDR3 region is kept as DNA, spanning 36 bases read in frame from base 1. Ficoll-Paque density gradient centrifugation was the method used to isolate PBMCs. These reads were obtained on an Illumina NovaSeq 6000. Using 5'RACE with constant-segment primers, TCRalpha and TCRbeta cDNA libraries were constructed, with sample barcodes and unique molecular identifiers added in the process. Trizol reagent was used to extract RNA from every sample. Library amplification was performed in two PCR steps, and a second sample barcode and Illumina TruSeq adapters were introduced in the second step. Sequencing of the libraries was done on an Illumina NovaSeq, producing 2 x 150 bp paired-end reads. The authors' pipeline ran thus. The reads were demultiplexed and collapsed into UMI-guided consensus sequences using migec v1.2.7. Using mixcr v2.1.11, UMI consensuses were aligned to TRA and TRB V and J templates and then assembled into clonotypes. A clonotype was counted as expanded or contracted only if both edgeR and NoisET called the change significant, with noise models trained on biological replicates. For edgeR calls, a false discovery rate-adjusted p below 0.01 and a log2 fold-change threshold of 1 were applied. As an exploratory analysis of dynamics, max-normalized trajectories of the 1000 most abundant clonotypes were examined with PCA combined with hierarchical clustering. Separately sequenced CD4+ and CD8+ repertoires were used to assign a CD4 or CD8 phenotype to each responding clone. TCRdb handled the public reads itself, with Q25 trimming in fastp and clone calling in MiXCR, and kept productive beta chains. Each CDR3 protein gets just one entry, which takes the most common genes and DNA from the rows behind it. TCRdb's processing, not the authors', yielded these V and J calls. The sample table holds approximately 490,000 distinct CDR3 sequences, of which about a fifth were seen once. The ten most abundant clones make up around 13% of the sample.

Broad study findings and their caveats: The study covered only a couple of mild cases, and larger cohorts including severe cases with pre-infection samples were considered necessary. Some responding clones were detected in pre-infection memory, which suggested that pre-existing cross-reactive memory T cells had joined the SARS-CoV-2 response. Balanced CD4/CD8 phenotypes were observed for clones contracting from day 15 to 85, whereas a bias towards CD4+ was observed for a second wave of clones expanding from day 15 to 37. SARS-CoV-2 specificity of the second-wave clones peaking on day 37 was not confirmed. Contracting CD4+ clones turned up mainly in the CM and EM memory subsets, whereas EMRA was where CD8+ clones were enriched.

Only a few counts were recorded for this clonotype. Its antigen target is currently unknown. Base-call qualities are not available, and no considerably larger clone is one nucleotide away. Sequenced input: PBMCs or a T cell subset sorted from them (not recorded which). The V and J segments used are TRBV29-1 and TRBJ2-5, with a weak D call of TRBD1 (6 bases match). The sequence derives from an adult woman who had mild COVID-19 (a few samples of this study predate the infection). The sample titles of this study are shuffled in the database, so cell type and time point are left out; the donor was told from shared clones. The nucleotide sequence reads TGCAGCGGGACCGGGACACTGAAGACCCAGTACTTC. Protein translation: CSGTGTLKTQYF.